Below are 21 T cell receptor beta chains sequenced from a single sample in a study of cytomegalovirus exposure and HLA in healthy donors. The PCR had 60 Vbeta and 13 Jbeta primers. The assay was immunoSEQ multiplex PCR, and TCRdb's table has in-frame clones only and misses some. The sample lists over 65,000 clones; about 68% were seen once. The sequencing input was PBMCs. These receptors came from a woman aged 30 to 39 in good health and CMV-seropositive.

This chain connects TRBV19 to TRBJ1-1; TRBD1 matches 7 bases. Germline V lookup: CDR1 LNHDA, CDR2 SQIVND (reference sequence). CDR3 size: 14 residues. The junction had 9 bases not matched to a gene; V was cut back by 7 bases and J by 4 bases. Here the CDR3 reads CASTLTGMGTEAFF. In DNA, the CDR3 is TGTGCCAGTACCTTGACAGGGATGGGCACTGAAGCTTTCTTT.

This clone was counted a single time. The rearrangement joins TRBV2 to TRBJ2-1; 13 bases agree with TRBD2. The germline CDR1 and CDR2 sequences are SNHLY and FYNNEI. The CDR3 is 15 amino acids. After removal of 6 bases from V and 4 bases from J, the junction contained 3 bases not matched to a gene. The CDR3 protein is CASSQLAGGYNEQFF. DNA for the CDR3: TGTGCCAGCAGCCAACTAGCGGGAGGGTACAATGAGCAGTTCTTC.

In this sample, this clone turned up once. This sequence joins TRBV4-2 and TRBJ2-1; D is uncertain. Germline V gives CDR1 LGHNA, CDR2 YNFKEQ. This CDR3 is 12 amino acids long. V was cut by 4 bases and J by 8 bases, with 9 bases left in between. CDR3 DNA sequence: TGTGCCAGCAGCCTCACTCTAGATGAGCAGTTCTTC. This encodes CASSLTLDEQFF.

The chain employs TRBV21-1 and TRBJ2-5; no check of the table's D call, TRBD2, against the DNA was made. TRBV21-1 is marked as a pseudogene. The CDR3 loop spans 15 amino acids. CDR3 nucleotide sequence: TGTGCCAGCAGCAAAGAGGAGGGGTACCAAGAGACCCAGTACTTC. This sequence encodes CASSKEEGYQETQYF.

The rearrangement joins TRBV5-1 to TRBJ2-7; D gene ambiguous. The CDR3 is 16 residues long. Deletions cut 4 bases from V and 0 bases from J, with 17 bases between. Germline CDR1 reads SGHRS; CDR2 reads YFSETQ. The CDR3 loop reads CASSTNPERDSYEQYF. The CDR3, as DNA: TGCGCCAGCAGCACTAACCCAGAACGAGACTCCTACGAGCAGTACTTC.

The chain recombines TRBV5-6 with TRBJ2-5; maybe TRBD2 (6 bases). This CDR3 spans 14 amino acids. V was clipped by 3 bases and J by 9 bases, with 18 bases between them. Germline CDR1 SGHDT, CDR2 YYEEEE. The CDR3 DNA reads as TGTGCCAGCAGCTACCCGGACTTAACGGGGGCCCAGTACTTC. Translating it yields CASSYPDLTGAQYF.

The rearrangement links TRBV20-1 to TRBJ1-1; 7 bases agree with TRBD1. This CDR3 contains 11 residues. From germline, CDR1 is DFQATT and CDR2 SNEGSKA (reference sequence). V was clipped by 3 bases and J by 8 bases; unmatched bases: 3. This chain's CDR3 is CSASRDSEAFF. The CDR3 DNA reads as TGCAGTGCTAGCCGGGACAGCGAAGCTTTCTTT.

The V and J genes are TRBV28 and TRBJ2-2; 8 positions match TRBD2. The CDR3 contains 13 residues. Germline loops: CDR1 MDHEN, CDR2 SYDVKM. V shed 7 bases, J shed 7 bases, and the junction held 5 bases outside the gene matches. The CDR3 region has the DNA TGTGCCAGCAAAAGCGGGGGATACGGGGAGCTGTTTTTT. Amino acid sequence: CASKSGGYGELFF.

This rearrangement joins TRBV6-5 to TRBJ2-7, with D possibly being TRBD2 (5 bases). From germline, CDR1 is MNHEY and CDR2 SVGAGI. V lost 8 bases to trimming and J lost 5 bases, with 10 bases between them. The CDR3 loop spans 11 amino acids. CDR3 in amino acids: CASLRGNEQYF. CDR3 nucleotide sequence: TGTGCCAGCCTCCGGGGTAACGAGCAGTACTTC.

The CDR3 is CASSLAGGPADTQYF. The CDR3, as DNA: TGCGCCAGCTCGCTAGCGGGAGGGCCAGCAGATACGCAGTATTTT. The chain is built from TRBV5-1 and TRBJ2-3; TRBD2 matches at 12 bases. The J segment lost 4 bases and the V segment lost 7 bases, leaving 7 bases of the junction unmatched. Germline V gene data show CDR1 as SGHRS and CDR2 as YFSETQ. This CDR3 contains 15 residues. Full variable domain (remainder filled in from reference TRBV5-1 and TRBJ2-3): KAGVTQTPRYLIKTRGQQVTLSCSPISGHRSVSWYQQTPGQGLQFLFEYFSETQRNKGNFPGRFSGRQFSNSRSEMNVSTLELGDSALYLCASSLAGGPADTQYFGPGTRLTVL.

This sequence joins TRBV28 and TRBJ2-1; TRBD2 agrees at 11 bases. From germline, CDR1 is MDHEN and CDR2 SYDVKM. This CDR3 contains 14 residues. Trimming at V came to 6 bases and at J to 12 bases, leaving 10 bases not matched to a gene. The CDR3 loop is CASSSSSGRNLQFF. The CDR3 region has the DNA TGTGCCAGCAGCTCCTCTAGCGGGAGGAACTTGCAGTTCTTC.

The chain combines TRBV5-6 with TRBJ2-3; TRBD1 matches at 7 bases. V dropped 7 bases and J dropped 5; count of bases not matched to a gene: 22. Germline-derived CDR1 and CDR2 are SGHDT and YYEEEE. CDR3 length equals 18 residues. The chain's CDR3 is CASLPLGGPGGKGDTQYF. CDR3 DNA sequence: TGTGCCAGCCTTCCACTAGGCGGGCCAGGGGGTAAAGGAGATACGCAGTATTTT.

The chain couples TRBV29-1 to TRBJ2-5, with TRBD1 identical over 8 bases. Germline V lookup: CDR1 SQVTM, CDR2 ANQGSEA. V was clipped by 6 bases and J by 2 bases; unmatched bases: 5. The CDR3 consists of 13 residues. This CDR3 reads CSVAGTGQETQYF. For the CDR3, the DNA is TGCAGCGTCGCTGGGACAGGTCAAGAGACCCAGTACTTC.

This sequence joins TRBV27 and TRBJ2-7, with D perhaps matching TRBD1 (6 bases). The CDR3 is made up of 14 amino acids. V dropped 6 bases and J dropped 2 bases, with 14 bases sitting between them. Germline-derived CDR1 and CDR2 are MNHEY and SMNVEV (reference sequence). CDR3 protein: CASSPNRDPYEQYF. CDR3 in DNA: TGTGCCAGCAGCCCTAACAGGGATCCCTACGAGCAGTACTTC.

The chain recombines TRBV29-1 with TRBJ2-2; TRBD1 agrees at 9 bases. Trimming took 4 bases from V and 1 from J; bases not matched to a gene: 4. CDR3 length equals 15 residues. CDR1 and CDR2 (germline): SQVTM, ANQGSEA. DNA of the CDR3: TGCAGCGTTGCCTTGGGACAGGGGAACACCGGGGAGCTGTTTTTT. As protein: CSVALGQGNTGELFF.

The gene calls are TRBV28 and TRBJ1-5, with D maybe TRBD1 (5 bases). Germline CDR1 is MDHEN and CDR2 is SYDVKM. Trimming took off 6 bases at V and 5 bases at J, with 17 bases between the two ends. CDR3 length: 15 amino acids. In nucleotides, the CDR3 is TGTGCCAGCAGGGGGGGGTGGGGGAATTATCAGCCCCAGCATTTT. It encodes CASRGGWGNYQPQHF.

The V and J genes are TRBV7-8 and TRBJ2-7, with 11 bases aligning to TRBD2. The CDR3 is 20 amino acids. V was pared by 0 bases and J by 3 bases, with 16 bases of the junction left unmatched. Germline CDR1 and CDR2: SGHVS and FQNEAQ. CDR3 region: CASSLALAGGPIGVFYEQYF. CDR3 bases: TGTGCCAGCAGCTTAGCCTTAGCGGGAGGGCCCATTGGAGTATTCTACGAGCAGTACTTC. Using reference TRBV7-8 and TRBJ2-7 for the parts outside the CDR3, the full variable domain is GAGVSQSPRYKVAKRGQDVALRCDPISGHVSLFWYQQALGQGPEFLTYFQNEAQLDKSGLPSDRFFAERPEGSVSTLKIQRTQQEDSAVYLCASSLALAGGPIGVFYEQYFGPGTRLTVT.

This clone was found once. The chain joins TRBV4-2 to TRBJ2-1; possible D gene TRBD2, 6 bases. CDR3 size: 16 residues. Germline loops: CDR1 LGHNA, CDR2 YNFKEQ. V gave up 2 bases and J gave up 8 bases, with 19 bases separating them. The CDR3 DNA is TGTGCCAGCAGCCAAAGAGTTGGACTACCTGGGGATGAGCAGTTCTTC. Its protein is CASSQRVGLPGDEQFF.

This chain joins TRBV6-4 and TRBJ2-5; 16 nucleotides line up with TRBD2. Trimming at V came to 4 bases and at J to 4 bases, leaving 9 bases not matched to a gene. Germline CDR1 MRHNA, CDR2 SNTAGT. The length of the CDR3 is 18 residues. Here the CDR3 reads CASSGAGTSGRGGETQYF. CDR3 in DNA: TGTGCCAGCAGTGGTGCCGGGACTAGCGGGAGGGGAGGAGAGACCCAGTACTTC.

V and J are TRBV7-3 and TRBJ2-3; D is perhaps TRBD1 (5 bases). The CDR3 extends over 14 amino acids. Deletions cut 4 bases from V and 0 bases from J, with 8 bases between. Germline values: CDR1 SGHTA, CDR2 FQGTGA. The CDR3 spells CASSSGISTDTQYF. The CDR3 DNA reads TGTGCCAGCAGCTCAGGGATTAGCACAGATACGCAGTATTTT.

The V call is TRBV5-4, the J call TRBJ2-1; D ambiguous. The germline V gene has CDR1 SGHNT and CDR2 YYREEE (reference sequence). The ends were cut back, 9 bases at V and 6 bases at J, with 10 bases in the middle. This CDR3 is built from 11 residues. The CDR3 DNA reads as TGTGCCACCATAAGCGTCAATGAGCAGTTCTTC. It yields the protein CATISVNEQFF.